This T cell receptor (beta chain) was obtained from a study of neurological immune-mediated disorders. Via MiXCR, TCRdb re-called the 5' RACE reads, giving one row per CDR3 protein. The repertoire consists of just over 95,000 distinct CDR3 sequences, with around 3.4% occurring once and the leading ten covering about 6%. This clonotype was counted once. The origin of this receptor is a woman in her late teens or twenties with multiple sclerosis. Sequenced material: PBMCs.

CDR3 bases: TGTGCCACGTACTCGAGATATGGCACTGAAGCTTTCTTT. Its translation: CATYSRYGTEAFF. The chain combines TRBV10-3 with TRBJ1-1; D remains unclear. The CDR3 runs 13 residues. From germline, CDR1 is ENHRY and CDR2 SYGVKD. Deletions cut 10 bases from V and 4 bases from J, with 16 bases between.